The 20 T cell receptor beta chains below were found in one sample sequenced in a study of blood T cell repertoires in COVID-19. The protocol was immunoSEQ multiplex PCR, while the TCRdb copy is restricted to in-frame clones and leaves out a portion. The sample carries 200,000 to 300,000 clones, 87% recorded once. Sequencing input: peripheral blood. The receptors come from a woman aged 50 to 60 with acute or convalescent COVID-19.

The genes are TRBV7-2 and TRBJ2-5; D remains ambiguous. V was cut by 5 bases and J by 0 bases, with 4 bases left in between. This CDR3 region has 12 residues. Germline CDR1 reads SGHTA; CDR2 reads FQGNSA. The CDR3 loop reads CASSPYQETQYF. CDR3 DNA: TGTGCCAGCAGCCCTTACCAAGAGACCCAGTACTTC.

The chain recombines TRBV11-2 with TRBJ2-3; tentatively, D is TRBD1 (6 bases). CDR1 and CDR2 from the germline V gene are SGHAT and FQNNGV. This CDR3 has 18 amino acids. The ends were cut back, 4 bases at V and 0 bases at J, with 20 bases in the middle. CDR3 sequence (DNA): TGTGCCAGCAGCTCCAACCGACGGACAGCGACTAGCACAGATACGCAGTATTTT. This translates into CASSSNRRTATSTDTQYF.

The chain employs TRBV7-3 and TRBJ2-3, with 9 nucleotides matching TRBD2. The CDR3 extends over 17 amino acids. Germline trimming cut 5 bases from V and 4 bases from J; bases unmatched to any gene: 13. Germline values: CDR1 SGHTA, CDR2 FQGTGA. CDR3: CASSPVFRREGADTQYF. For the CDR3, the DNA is TGTGCCAGCAGCCCTGTTTTTAGGCGGGAGGGAGCAGATACGCAGTATTTT.

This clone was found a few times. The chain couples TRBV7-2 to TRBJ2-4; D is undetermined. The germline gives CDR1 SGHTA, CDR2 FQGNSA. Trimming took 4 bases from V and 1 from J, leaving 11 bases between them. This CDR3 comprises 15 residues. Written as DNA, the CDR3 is TGTGCCAGCAGCTCCCCCCTGCGGGCCAAAAACATTCAGTACTTC. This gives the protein CASSSPLRAKNIQYF.

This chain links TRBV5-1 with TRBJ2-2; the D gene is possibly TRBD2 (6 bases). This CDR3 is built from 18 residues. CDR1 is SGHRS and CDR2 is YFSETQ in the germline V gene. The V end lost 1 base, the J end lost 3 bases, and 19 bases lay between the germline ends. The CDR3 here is CASSLLARDPNYTGELFF. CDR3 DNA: TGCGCCAGCAGCTTGTTAGCGCGGGACCCGAATTACACCGGGGAGCTGTTTTTT.

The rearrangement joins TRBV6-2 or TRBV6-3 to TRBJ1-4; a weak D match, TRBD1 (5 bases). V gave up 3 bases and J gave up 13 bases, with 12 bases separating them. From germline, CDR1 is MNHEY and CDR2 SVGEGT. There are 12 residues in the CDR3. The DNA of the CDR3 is TGTGCCAGCAGTTATTTTGGCGGGGGACTGTTTTTT. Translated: CASSYFGGGLFF.

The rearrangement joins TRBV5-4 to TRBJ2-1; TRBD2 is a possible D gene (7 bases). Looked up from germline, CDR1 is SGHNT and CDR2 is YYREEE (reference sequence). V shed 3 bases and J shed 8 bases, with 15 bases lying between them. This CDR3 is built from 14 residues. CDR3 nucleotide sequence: TGTGCCAGCAGCTGGGGGGGCGGGAGCTATGAGCAGTTCTTC. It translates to CASSWGGGSYEQFF.

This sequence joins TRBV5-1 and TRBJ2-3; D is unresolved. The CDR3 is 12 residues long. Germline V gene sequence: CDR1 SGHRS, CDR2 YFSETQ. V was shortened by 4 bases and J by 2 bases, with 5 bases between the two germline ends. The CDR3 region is CASSLFTDTQYF. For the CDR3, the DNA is TGCGCCAGCAGCCTATTCACAGATACGCAGTATTTT.

Written as DNA, the CDR3 is TGTGCCACTCAGGGCTCTGGAAACACCATATATTTT. It specifies CATQGSGNTIYF. The rearrangement joins TRBV10-3 to TRBJ1-3; maybe TRBD1 (5 bases). The germline gives CDR1 ENHRY, CDR2 SYGVKD. There are 12 residues in the CDR3. Trimming left V 10 bases short and J 0 bases short, with 7 bases between.

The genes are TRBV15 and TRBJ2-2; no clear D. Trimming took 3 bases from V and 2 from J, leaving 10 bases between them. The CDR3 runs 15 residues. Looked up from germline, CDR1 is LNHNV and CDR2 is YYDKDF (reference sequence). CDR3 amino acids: CATSSRRSNTGELFF. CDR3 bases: TGTGCCACCAGCAGCCGGCGGAGTAACACCGGGGAGCTGTTTTTT.

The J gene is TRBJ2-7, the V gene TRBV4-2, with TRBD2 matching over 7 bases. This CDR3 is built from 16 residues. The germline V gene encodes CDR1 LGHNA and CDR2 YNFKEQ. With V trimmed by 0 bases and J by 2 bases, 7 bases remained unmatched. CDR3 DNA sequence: TGTGCCAGCAGCCAAGATAGCGGCGGGAGAGCCTACGAGCAGTACTTC. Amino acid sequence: CASSQDSGGRAYEQYF.

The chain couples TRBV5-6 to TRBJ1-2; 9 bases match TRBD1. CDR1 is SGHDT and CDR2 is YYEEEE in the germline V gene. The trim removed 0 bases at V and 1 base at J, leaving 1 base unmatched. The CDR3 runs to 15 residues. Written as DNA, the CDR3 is TGTGCCAGCAGCTTGGGGGACAGGGATAACTATGGCTACACCTTC. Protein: CASSLGDRDNYGYTF.

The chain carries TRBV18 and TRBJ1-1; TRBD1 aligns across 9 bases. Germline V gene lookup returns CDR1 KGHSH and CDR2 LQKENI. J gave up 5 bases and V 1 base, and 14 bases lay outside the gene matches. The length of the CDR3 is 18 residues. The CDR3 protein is CASSPQGQGRGRVTEAFF. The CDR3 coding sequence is TGTGCCAGCTCACCACAGGGACAGGGAAGGGGAAGAGTTACTGAAGCTTTCTTT.

Here the CDR3 DNA reads TGTGCCAGTAGCAACAAGAATTCACCCCTCCACTTT. It encodes CASSNKNSPLHF. V gene TRBV19 combines with J gene TRBJ1-6; D uncertain. The V end was cut by 6 bases, the J end by 7 bases, with 7 bases between. Germline CDR1 reads LNHDA; CDR2 reads SQIVND (reference sequence). This CDR3 is 12 amino acids long.

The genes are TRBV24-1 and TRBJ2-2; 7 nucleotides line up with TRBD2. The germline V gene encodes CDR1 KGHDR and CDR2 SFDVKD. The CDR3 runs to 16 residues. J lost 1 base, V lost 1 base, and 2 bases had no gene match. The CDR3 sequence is CATSDFWGGNTGELFF. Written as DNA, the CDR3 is TGTGCCACCAGTGATTTCTGGGGGGGGAACACCGGGGAGCTGTTTTTT.

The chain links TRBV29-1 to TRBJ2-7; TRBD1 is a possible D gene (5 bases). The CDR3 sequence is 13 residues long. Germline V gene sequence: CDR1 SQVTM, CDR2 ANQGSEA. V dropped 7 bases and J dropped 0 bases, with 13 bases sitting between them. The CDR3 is CSAATVSSYEQYF. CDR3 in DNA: TGCAGCGCCGCGACAGTGAGCTCCTACGAGCAGTACTTC.

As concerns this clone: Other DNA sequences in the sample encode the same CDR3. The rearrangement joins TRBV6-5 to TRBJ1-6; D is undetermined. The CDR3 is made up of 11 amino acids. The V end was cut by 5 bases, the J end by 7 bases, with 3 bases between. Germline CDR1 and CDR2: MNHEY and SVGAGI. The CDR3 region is CASSQNSPLHF. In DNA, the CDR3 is TGTGCCAGCAGTCAAAATTCACCCCTCCACTTT.

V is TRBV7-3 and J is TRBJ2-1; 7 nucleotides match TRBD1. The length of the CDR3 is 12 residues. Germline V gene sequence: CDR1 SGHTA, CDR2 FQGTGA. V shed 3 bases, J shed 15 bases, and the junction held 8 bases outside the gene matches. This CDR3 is CASSLTGSTMFF. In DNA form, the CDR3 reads TGTGCCAGCAGCTTGACAGGGTCCACTATGTTCTTC. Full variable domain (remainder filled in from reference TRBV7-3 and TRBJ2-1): GAGVSQTPSNKVTEKGKYVELRCDPISGHTALYWYRQSLGQGPEFLIYFQGTGAADDSGLPNDRFFAVRPEGSVSTLKIQRTERGDSAVYLCASSLTGSTMFFGPGTRLTVL.

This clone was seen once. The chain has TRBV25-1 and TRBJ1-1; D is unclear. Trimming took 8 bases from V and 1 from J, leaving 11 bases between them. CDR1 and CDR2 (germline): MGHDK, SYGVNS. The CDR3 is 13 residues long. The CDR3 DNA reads TGTGCCAGCTCCTCCGCGGGGAACACTGAAGCTTTCTTT. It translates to CASSSAGNTEAFF.

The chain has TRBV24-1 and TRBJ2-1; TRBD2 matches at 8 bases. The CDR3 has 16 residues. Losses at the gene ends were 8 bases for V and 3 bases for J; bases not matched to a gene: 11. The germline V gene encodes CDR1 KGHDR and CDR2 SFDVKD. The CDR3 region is CATTSTGGRDYNEQFF. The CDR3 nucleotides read TGTGCCACCACATCCACGGGAGGGCGGGACTACAATGAGCAGTTCTTC.